The 18 T cell receptor beta chains below come from one sample, sequenced in a study of blood T cell repertoires in COVID-19. The assay was immunoSEQ multiplex PCR, and TCRdb's table has in-frame clones only and misses some. The table includes 95,000 to 150,000 clones, about four fifths detected once. Input material: peripheral blood. The receptors come from a woman aged 70-85 years with acute or convalescent COVID-19.

This rearrangement joins TRBV19 to TRBJ2-1; the match to TRBD2 covers 14 bases. Losses at the gene ends were 5 bases for V and 7 bases for J; bases not matched to a gene: 10. Germline V gene sequence: CDR1 LNHDA, CDR2 SQIVND (reference sequence). This CDR3 is built from 17 residues. The CDR3 is CASSLYTGTSGGNEQFF. CDR3 DNA sequence: TGTGCCAGTAGTCTATACACCGGGACTAGCGGGGGAAATGAGCAGTTCTTC.

The J gene is TRBJ2-1, the V gene TRBV14; 8 bases match TRBD1. The CDR3 consists of 16 residues. Germline values: CDR1 SGHDN, CDR2 FVKESK. The junction had 10 bases not matched to a gene; V was cut back by 6 bases and J by 3 bases. This CDR3 reads CASRRTGTGNYNEQFF. DNA of the CDR3: TGTGCCAGCAGACGCACCGGGACAGGAAACTACAATGAGCAGTTCTTC.

This chain links TRBV19 with TRBJ1-5; the D gene is possibly TRBD1 (5 bases). CDR3 length: 18 amino acids. In germline, CDR1 is LNHDA, CDR2 SQIVND (reference sequence). V lost 3 bases, J lost 0 bases, and 18 bases lay in between. CDR3 bases: TGTGCCAGTAGTATTACGCAGGGCAGCCACTTTAGCAATCAGCCCCAGCATTTT. It encodes CASSITQGSHFSNQPQHF. Supplemented by reference TRBV19 and TRBJ1-5, the full variable domain reads DGGITQSPKYLFRKEGQNVTLSCEQNLNHDAMYWYRQDPGQGLRLIYYSQIVNDFQKGDIAEGYSVSREKKESFPLTVTSAQKNPTAFYLCASSITQGSHFSNQPQHFGDGTRLSIL.

This clone was seen only a few times. V gene TRBV6-5 combines with J gene TRBJ2-1, with 7 nucleotides matching TRBD1. Germline V gene lookup returns CDR1 MNHEY and CDR2 SVGAGI. The trim removed 7 bases at V and 3 bases at J, leaving 6 bases unmatched. The CDR3 sequence is 14 residues long. In DNA, the CDR3 is TGTGCCAGCAATCCGGGACAGCGCTACAATGAGCAGTTCTTC. It codes for CASNPGQRYNEQFF.

The chain recombines TRBV18 with TRBJ2-7; 9 nucleotides agree with TRBD1. V lost 1 base to trimming and J lost 3 bases; unmatched junction nucleotides: 13. The CDR3 extends over 18 amino acids. CDR1 is KGHSH, CDR2 LQKENI, per germline. The CDR3 DNA reads as TGTGCCAGCTCACCACTCCCTAATGGGGGACAGGGACACTACGAGCAGTACTTC. This encodes CASSPLPNGGQGHYEQYF.

The rearrangement links TRBV2 to TRBJ2-3, with a weak D call TRBD1 (6 bases). The germline V gene encodes CDR1 SNHLY and CDR2 FYNNEI. The CDR3 runs to 12 residues. V lost 6 bases to trimming and J lost 5 bases, with 9 bases between them. CDR3 DNA: TGTGCCAGCAGCCCACAGGGAGATACGCAGTATTTT. It encodes CASSPQGDTQYF.

To note about this clone: At one end, the junction sequence differs from germline, possibly due to a read error. The chain is built from TRBV9 and TRBJ1-3; tentatively, D is TRBD1 (5 bases). CDR1 SGDLS and CDR2 YYNGEE come from the germline V gene. This CDR3 is built from 11 residues. CDR3 in DNA: TGTGCCAGCAGCGGTCCCTCGGGGGTACATTTT. It codes for CASSGPSGVHF.

The chain has TRBV5-8 and TRBJ1-6; no definite D call. Between the trimmed V and J ends, which lost 1 base and 8 bases, there was a span of 16 bases. The CDR3 has 16 amino acids. From germline, CDR1 is SGHTS and CDR2 YDEGEE. CDR3 loop: CASSLIRQRFDSPLHF. In DNA form, the CDR3 reads TGTGCCAGCAGCTTGATACGGCAGAGGTTTGATTCACCCCTCCACTTT.

The rearrangement links TRBV2 to TRBJ2-5, with TRBD2 identical over 8 bases. The CDR3 runs 16 residues. V was pared by 5 bases and J by 4 bases, with 12 bases of the junction left unmatched. Germline CDR1 and CDR2: SNHLY and FYNNEI. In nucleotides, the CDR3 is TGTGCCAGCAGTAACTCCGGGACTAGGACGTTAGAGACCCAGTACTTC. Translation: CASSNSGTRTLETQYF.

The chain uses TRBV9 and TRBJ1-3; 7 nucleotides match TRBD1. The CDR3 extends over 17 amino acids. Losses at the gene ends were 0 bases for V and 0 bases for J; bases not matched to a gene: 6. In germline, CDR1 is SGDLS, CDR2 YYNGEE. The CDR3 is CASSVGPQGGSGNTIYF. CDR3 bases: TGTGCCAGCAGCGTAGGACCCCAGGGGGGCTCTGGAAACACCATATATTTT. Filled out from reference TRBV9 and TRBJ1-3, the complete variable domain reads DSGVTQTPKHLITATGQRVTLRCSPRSGDLSVYWYQQSLDQGLQFLIQYYNGEERAKGNILERFSAQQFPDLHSELNLSSLELGDSALYFCASSVGPQGGSGNTIYFGEGSWLTVV.

This clone was seen a handful of times. The chain carries TRBV2 and TRBJ1-4, with TRBD1 matching over 9 bases. This CDR3 comprises 13 residues. Trimming at V came to 10 bases and at J to 8 bases, leaving 8 bases not matched to a gene. The germline gives CDR1 SNHLY, CDR2 FYNNEI. The CDR3 nucleotides read TGTGCCAACTCAGGACAGGGGAGGGAAAAACTGTTTTTT. This sequence encodes CANSGQGREKLFF.

The chain couples TRBV10-3 to TRBJ2-3; D is perhaps TRBD2 (6 bases). Trimming pared 6 bases from V and 2 bases from J, leaving 12 bases between. There are 14 residues in the CDR3. CDR1 is ENHRY, CDR2 SYGVKD, per germline. CDR3 sequence: CAISAGGNTDTQYF. The CDR3, as DNA: TGTGCCATCAGCGCCGGGGGTAACACAGATACGCAGTATTTT.

The chain joins TRBV5-1 to TRBJ1-3; 7 bases are shared with TRBD1. Trimming cost V 2 bases and J 3 bases; bases outside gene matches: 11. The germline gives CDR1 SGHRS, CDR2 YFSETQ. The CDR3 has 17 amino acids. The CDR3 bases are TGCGCCAGCAGCTTAGTCCCGACAGGGACTGGTGGAAACACCATATATTTT. It encodes CASSLVPTGTGGNTIYF.

This chain uses TRBV11-3 with TRBJ2-3, with D uncertain. Trimming shortened V by 5 bases and J by 0 bases, and 9 bases separated the two germline ends. Germline V gives CDR1 SGHNT, CDR2 YENEEA. CDR3 size: 14 residues. Here the CDR3 reads CASSEALSTDTQYF. The CDR3 bases are TGTGCCAGCAGCGAAGCACTCAGCACAGATACGCAGTATTTT.

This chain uses TRBV7-8 with TRBJ1-1, with 7 bases lining up with TRBD1. Germline CDR1 reads SGHVS; CDR2 reads FQNEAQ. V was pared by 1 base and J by 6 bases, with 8 bases of the junction left unmatched. The CDR3 totals 15 residues. The CDR3 here is CASSLDMAGGSEAFF. The CDR3, as DNA: TGTGCCAGCAGCTTAGATATGGCAGGGGGGTCTGAAGCTTTCTTT.

The chain couples TRBV30 to TRBJ1-4; perhaps TRBD1 as D (6 bases). Per the germline V gene, CDR1 is GTSNPN and CDR2 is SVGIG (reference sequence). With 4 bases removed from V and 8 bases from J, the gap between germline ends came to 17 bases. The CDR3 extends over 14 amino acids. The CDR3 spells CAWTRGLEAEKLFF. As DNA, the CDR3 is TGTGCCTGGACGCGGGGGCTGGAGGCCGAAAAACTGTTTTTT.

This rearrangement joins TRBV5-1 to TRBJ1-1; a weak D match, TRBD1 (6 bases). CDR1 is SGHRS and CDR2 is YFSETQ in the germline V gene. V lost 2 bases to trimming and J lost 5 bases, with 13 bases between them. This CDR3 is 14 amino acids long. The CDR3 region has the DNA TGCGCCAGCAGCTTACAGGGATCAGGGACTGAAGCTTTCTTT. Translation gives CASSLQGSGTEAFF.

The chain joins TRBV7-9 to TRBJ2-3, with TRBD2 matching over 9 bases. CDR1 and CDR2 (germline): SEHNR, FQNEAQ (reference sequence). CDR3 length: 16 amino acids. V lost 1 base, J lost 4 bases, and 6 bases stayed unmatched. CDR3 amino acids: CASSLGGGGASDTQYF. As DNA, the CDR3 is TGTGCCAGCAGCTTAGGCGGCGGGGGGGCTTCAGATACGCAGTATTTT.